A selection of T cell receptor beta chains follows, all from one sample in a study of blood T cell repertoires in COVID-19. Clones were read by immunoSEQ multiplex PCR, and TCRdb kept only the in-frame ones, dropping some. The sample yields tens of thousands of clones, 65% to 90% seen once. Material for sequencing was peripheral blood. The receptors were sampled from a woman aged 55-69 years with acute or convalescent COVID-19. Each CDR3 is given without its conserved first and last residue. A D gene is named only where the DNA matches it firmly.

d_call	j_call	v_call	cdr3_aa
NA	TRBJ1-3	TRBV5-1	ASSTEGGGSGNTIY
NA	TRBJ2-3	TRBV10-3	AIRVQSTDTQY
TRBD2	TRBJ2-1	TRBV27	ASSPGLAGALMGEQF
NA	TRBJ1-2	TRBV2	ASGQTAVRGYT
TRBD1	TRBJ1-1	TRBV24-1	ATTGQGNTEAF
TRBD1	TRBJ2-4	TRBV18	ASSAITGGTSRGIQY
NA	TRBJ1-2	TRBV6-2/TRBV6-3	ASSKGGSDYGYT
NA	TRBJ2-4	TRBV5-4	ASSHPAPGSKNIQY
NA	TRBJ1-1	TRBV19	ASSINGGTEAF
TRBD1	TRBJ2-7	TRBV5-1	ASSLVAPGQAYEQY
TRBD1	TRBJ2-3	TRBV12-3/TRBV12-4	ASSLGTGVSAY
NA	TRBJ1-1	TRBV2	ASSDTTGPSAEAF
NA	TRBJ1-2	TRBV27	ASSFLTFGRTSYGYT
NA	TRBJ1-6	TRBV5-6	ASSLDGQFYNSPLH
NA	TRBJ2-2	TRBV5-1	ASSSRGSGRSGELF
NA	TRBJ2-2	TRBV7-2	ASSLVAGNTGELF
TRBD2	TRBJ2-2	TRBV3-1/TRBV3-2	ASSHTGSGGNTGELF
TRBD1	TRBJ2-1	TRBV27	ASSGYGTGGRDEQF
NA	TRBJ1-1	TRBV7-2	ASSSGTWNTEAF
NA	TRBJ1-1	TRBV18	ASSSSGVNTEAF
TRBD1	TRBJ2-7	TRBV5-1	ASSLMGQVSYEQY
NA	TRBJ2-7	TRBV11-1	ASSPRVSGGEQY
NA	TRBJ2-3	TRBV30	AFTRAESDTQY
TRBD1	TRBJ2-7	TRBV29-1	SAGQGGAYEQY
NA	TRBJ1-2	TRBV4-1	ASSQPLGRGFYGYT
NA	TRBJ2-7	TRBV7-9	ASSPMGGGHEQY
NA	TRBJ1-5	TRBV10-3	AISAGNQPQH